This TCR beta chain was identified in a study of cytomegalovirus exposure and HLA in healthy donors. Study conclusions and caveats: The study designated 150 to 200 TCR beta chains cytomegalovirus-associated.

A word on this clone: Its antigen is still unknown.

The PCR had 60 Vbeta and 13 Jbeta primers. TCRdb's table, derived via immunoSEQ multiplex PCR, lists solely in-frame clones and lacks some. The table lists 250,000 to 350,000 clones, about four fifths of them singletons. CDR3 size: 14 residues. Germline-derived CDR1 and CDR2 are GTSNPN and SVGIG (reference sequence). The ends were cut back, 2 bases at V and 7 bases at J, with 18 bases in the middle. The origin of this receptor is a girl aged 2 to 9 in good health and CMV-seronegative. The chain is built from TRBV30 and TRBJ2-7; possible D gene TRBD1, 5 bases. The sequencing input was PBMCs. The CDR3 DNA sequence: TGTGCCTGGAGTTTCCAGGGCCACCTCTCAGAGCAGTACTTC. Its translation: CAWSFQGHLSEQYF.